These T cell receptor beta chains were read from a single sample in a study of cytomegalovirus exposure and HLA in healthy donors. TCRdb keeps only in-frame clones here, not all; method: immunoSEQ multiplex PCR. The sample has some 200,000 clones; over 65% are singletons. Sequenced material: PBMCs. These receptors were taken from a woman aged 60-75 years in good health and CMV-seropositive. Both conserved end residues are part of each CDR3. The D gene is left open where the match is weak. Clone size, where shown, is once, few, many, or a class for clones that have expanded.

cdr3_nt: TGCGCCAGCAGCTTAGAGCGACAGAGCTCTGGAAACACCATATATTTT
cdr3_aa: CASSLERQSSGNTIYF
clone_size: .
j_call: TRBJ1-3
d_call: .
v_call: TRBV5-1

cdr3_nt: TGTGCCAGCAGTTTGCCGGGACATGCCTACGAGCAGTACTTC
cdr3_aa: CASSLPGHAYEQYF
clone_size: few
j_call: TRBJ2-7
d_call: .
v_call: TRBV27

cdr3_nt: TGTGCTAGTGAAGCGGGAGGGCCCACCGGGGAGCTGTTTTTT
cdr3_aa: CASEAGGPTGELFF
clone_size: .
j_call: TRBJ2-2
d_call: TRBD2
v_call: TRBV12-5

cdr3_nt: TGTGCCAGCAGCTTTCGACAAGACACTGAAGCTTTCTTT
cdr3_aa: CASSFRQDTEAFF
clone_size: .
j_call: TRBJ1-1
d_call: .
v_call: TRBV6-5

cdr3_nt: TGCGCCAGCAGCTTTGTGGGCAACTACGAGCAGTACTTC
cdr3_aa: CASSFVGNYEQYF
clone_size: .
j_call: TRBJ2-7
d_call: .
v_call: TRBV5-1

cdr3_nt: TGTGCCAGCAGCTCCCGACCCCGCGGGGGGAGGAATGAGCAGTTCTTC
cdr3_aa: CASSSRPRGGRNEQFF
clone_size: .
j_call: TRBJ2-1
d_call: TRBD2
v_call: TRBV7-6

cdr3_nt: TGTGCCAGTAGTATACAAGGGGGCCTTAGCACAGATACGCAGTATTTT
cdr3_aa: CASSIQGGLSTDTQYF
clone_size: .
j_call: TRBJ2-3
d_call: TRBD1
v_call: TRBV19

cdr3_nt: TGTGCCAGCAGTAACCGACTACTTATGAACACTGAAGCTTTCTTT
cdr3_aa: CASSNRLLMNTEAFF
clone_size: .
j_call: TRBJ1-1
d_call: .
v_call: TRBV2

cdr3_nt: TGTTCCAGCAGCTTTGGGACAGGGCTTAGGGAGACCCAGTACTTC
cdr3_aa: CSSSFGTGLRETQYF
clone_size: .
j_call: TRBJ2-5
d_call: TRBD1
v_call: TRBV7-9

cdr3_nt: TGTGCCAGCAGTTTAGTGGGACAGGGTTTTTTTAACACCATATATTTT
cdr3_aa: CASSLVGQGFFNTIYF
clone_size: .
j_call: TRBJ1-3
d_call: TRBD1
v_call: TRBV28

cdr3_nt: TGTGCCAGCAGCGCCCTGACTAGCGGGAACGACGAGCAGTACTTC
cdr3_aa: CASSALTSGNDEQYF
clone_size: .
j_call: TRBJ2-7
d_call: TRBD2
v_call: TRBV7-2

cdr3_nt: TGTGCCGGAAGAATAGGGGCCCTATACGAGCAGTACTTC
cdr3_aa: CAGRIGALYEQYF
clone_size: .
j_call: TRBJ2-7
d_call: .
v_call: TRBV6-4

cdr3_nt: TGTGCCAGCAGTGACTCGAGACAGGGATATCAGCCCCAGCATTTT
cdr3_aa: CASSDSRQGYQPQHF
clone_size: .
j_call: TRBJ1-5
d_call: TRBD1
v_call: TRBV6-4

cdr3_nt: TGCGCCAGCAGTGAGTCGGGGCAGGCGGTCACTGAAGCTTTCTTT
cdr3_aa: CASSESGQAVTEAFF
clone_size: few
j_call: TRBJ1-1
d_call: .
v_call: TRBV10-1

cdr3_nt: TGTGCCAGCAGCCCCCGCCCCGGGGGCGAGCAGTACTTC
cdr3_aa: CASSPRPGGEQYF
clone_size: .
j_call: TRBJ2-7
d_call: .
v_call: TRBV11-2

cdr3_nt: TGTGCCAGCAGCCTTGACAGGGGGCATCAGCCCCAGCATTTT
cdr3_aa: CASSLDRGHQPQHF
clone_size: .
j_call: TRBJ1-5
d_call: TRBD1
v_call: TRBV7-8

cdr3_nt: TGTGCCACCTGGACTCGAGGTCAGCCCCAGCATTTT
cdr3_aa: CATWTRGQPQHF
clone_size: once
j_call: TRBJ1-5
d_call: .
v_call: TRBV27

cdr3_nt: TGTGCCAGCAGCAAGCCCCCCCCAGGGAACCAAGAGACCCAGTACTTC
cdr3_aa: CASSKPPPGNQETQYF
clone_size: .
j_call: TRBJ2-5
d_call: .
v_call: TRBV7-8

cdr3_nt: TGTGCCAGCAGCCCGGGACAGGGTTCCTACGAGCAGTACTTC
cdr3_aa: CASSPGQGSYEQYF
clone_size: .
j_call: TRBJ2-7
d_call: TRBD1
v_call: TRBV5-5

cdr3_nt: TGTGCCAGCAGAAACACGGGAAGGTTTTATGGCTACACCTTC
cdr3_aa: CASRNTGRFYGYTF
clone_size: .
j_call: TRBJ1-2
d_call: .
v_call: TRBV6-5

cdr3_nt: TGTGCCAGCAGGCAGCGGGGGGGAGAAGAGACCCAGTACTTC
cdr3_aa: CASRQRGGEETQYF
clone_size: .
j_call: TRBJ2-5
d_call: TRBD2
v_call: TRBV28

cdr3_nt: TGTGCCAGCAGTTTATTTAGGACAGGGGGCGTAGATACGCAGTATTTT
cdr3_aa: CASSLFRTGGVDTQYF
clone_size: .
j_call: TRBJ2-3
d_call: TRBD1
v_call: TRBV28

cdr3_nt: TGTGCCAGCAGTCTCACGACGGGACAGGATGGCTACACCTTC
cdr3_aa: CASSLTTGQDGYTF
clone_size: few
j_call: TRBJ1-2
d_call: TRBD1
v_call: TRBV6-5

cdr3_nt: TGTGCCAGCAGCTTGAGAAGGGGGCCCACTGAAGCTTTCTTT
cdr3_aa: CASSLRRGPTEAFF
clone_size: once
j_call: TRBJ1-1
d_call: TRBD1
v_call: TRBV7-9

cdr3_nt: TGTGCCAGCAGCTTGCCGGGACAAAACACCGGGGAGCTGTTTTTT
cdr3_aa: CASSLPGQNTGELFF
clone_size: .
j_call: TRBJ2-2
d_call: .
v_call: TRBV5-6

cdr3_nt: TGTGCCAGCAGCCAAGGAGACAGCTATGGCTACACCTTC
cdr3_aa: CASSQGDSYGYTF
clone_size: once
j_call: TRBJ1-2
d_call: .
v_call: TRBV14

cdr3_nt: TGTGCCAGCAGTCCCCAGGGGGCTGGCTACACCTTC
cdr3_aa: CASSPQGAGYTF
clone_size: .
j_call: TRBJ1-2
d_call: TRBD1
v_call: TRBV28

cdr3_nt: TGTGCCAGCGGATTGAGGACAGCCATAAACGCTTTCTTT
cdr3_aa: CASGLRTAINAFF
clone_size: .
j_call: TRBJ1-1
d_call: .
v_call: TRBV5-4

cdr3_nt: TGTGCCAGCAGCGTATCGGCAGGGGGCCACGAGCAGTACTTC
cdr3_aa: CASSVSAGGHEQYF
clone_size: .
j_call: TRBJ2-7
d_call: TRBD1
v_call: TRBV9

cdr3_nt: TGCGCCAGCAGCCAAGTAAGGGGGAGGGCCTTCGAGCAGTACTTC
cdr3_aa: CASSQVRGRAFEQYF
clone_size: few
j_call: TRBJ2-7
d_call: .
v_call: TRBV4-1

cdr3_nt: TGTGCCAGCAGCTCCATCGGGTTCGGGGAGCTGTTTTTT
cdr3_aa: CASSSIGFGELFF
clone_size: few
j_call: TRBJ2-2
d_call: .
v_call: TRBV5-6

cdr3_nt: TGTGCCATCAGTGAGTCGAGATTAGCCGTAGATACGCAGTATTTT
cdr3_aa: CAISESRLAVDTQYF
clone_size: .
j_call: TRBJ2-3
d_call: .
v_call: TRBV10-3

cdr3_nt: TGTGCCAGCAGTTTAAATTGGGCAGACTATGGCTACACCTTC
cdr3_aa: CASSLNWADYGYTF
clone_size: few
j_call: TRBJ1-2
d_call: .
v_call: TRBV27

cdr3_nt: TGCGCCAGCATCCGAGACGAGCAGTACTTC
cdr3_aa: CASIRDEQYF
clone_size: .
j_call: TRBJ2-7
d_call: .
v_call: TRBV5-1

cdr3_nt: TGTGCCAGCAGCGCCCAGGGACTAGCGGTCACCGGGGAGCTGTTTTTT
cdr3_aa: CASSAQGLAVTGELFF
clone_size: .
j_call: TRBJ2-2
d_call: TRBD2
v_call: TRBV9

cdr3_nt: TGCGCCAGCAGTGAGTCTCTAGCGGGGGGTTACGAGCAGTACTTC
cdr3_aa: CASSESLAGGYEQYF
clone_size: .
j_call: TRBJ2-7
d_call: TRBD2
v_call: TRBV10-2

cdr3_nt: TGTGCCAGCAGCTCGGGACAGGGTGAACGCGGCTACACCTTC
cdr3_aa: CASSSGQGERGYTF
clone_size: .
j_call: TRBJ1-2
d_call: TRBD1
v_call: TRBV7-2

cdr3_nt: TGTGCCAGCAGCTTAGAACTATCGGGACAAGAGACCCAGTACTTC
cdr3_aa: CASSLELSGQETQYF
clone_size: few
j_call: TRBJ2-5
d_call: .
v_call: TRBV7-9

cdr3_nt: TGTGCCAGCAGGGAGGCCACAGATACGCAGTATTTT
cdr3_aa: CASREATDTQYF
clone_size: .
j_call: TRBJ2-3
d_call: .
v_call: TRBV28

cdr3_nt: TGCGCCAGCAGTGAGAGTTCGACAGGGCTAACTGAAGCTTTCTTT
cdr3_aa: CASSESSTGLTEAFF
clone_size: .
j_call: TRBJ1-1
d_call: TRBD1
v_call: TRBV10-1

cdr3_nt: TGTTCCAGCAGGACCTGGACTAGCGGGGGTTACGGGGAGCTGTTTTTT
cdr3_aa: CSSRTWTSGGYGELFF
clone_size: .
j_call: TRBJ2-2
d_call: TRBD2
v_call: TRBV7-9

cdr3_nt: TGTGCCAGCAGCTTGGGGACGGGGAACTATGGCTACACCTTC
cdr3_aa: CASSLGTGNYGYTF
clone_size: few
j_call: TRBJ1-2
d_call: .
v_call: TRBV5-5